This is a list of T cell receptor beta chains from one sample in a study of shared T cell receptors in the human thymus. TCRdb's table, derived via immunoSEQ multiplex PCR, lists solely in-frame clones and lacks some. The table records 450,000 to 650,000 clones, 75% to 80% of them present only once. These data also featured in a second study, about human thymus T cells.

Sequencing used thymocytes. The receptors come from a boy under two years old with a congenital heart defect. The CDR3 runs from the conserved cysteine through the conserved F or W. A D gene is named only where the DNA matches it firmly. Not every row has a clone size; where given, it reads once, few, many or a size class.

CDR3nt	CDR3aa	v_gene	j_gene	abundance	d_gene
TGTGCCAGCAGCCACCCCAGGGGGCTAGGCGCTGGCTACACCTTC	CASSHPRGLGAGYTF	TRBV28	TRBJ1-2	.	TRBD1
TGCGCCAGCAGCCAAGACTACAGGTCGCGCGAGCAGTACTTC	CASSQDYRSREQYF	TRBV4-3	TRBJ2-7	few	.
TGCGCCAGCAGCCCCAACACGATACAGGGGACTAGCGGGAGTTTCACCGGGGAGCTGTTTTTT	CASSPNTIQGTSGSFTGELFF	TRBV4-1	TRBJ2-2	.	TRBD2
TGTGCCAGCAGCGTAGAACCCCAGGAGGGAGGTTCCTACAATGAGCAGTTCTTC	CASSVEPQEGGSYNEQFF	TRBV9	TRBJ2-1	.	.
TGTGCCAGCAGGGGGCATCAGTCCCAGCATTTT	CASRGHQSQHF	TRBV28	TRBJ1-5	.	.
TGCTCGTCCGGGGGACAGGGTGACTACACCTTC	CSSGGQGDYTF	TRBV20-1	TRBJ1-2	.	TRBD1
TGTGCCAGCAGCTCCCCGGGACTAGCGGGAGACAGGGAAGAGACCCAGTACTTC	CASSSPGLAGDREETQYF	TRBV9	TRBJ2-5	once	TRBD2
TGTGCCAGCTCACCTTCCCGGGTGAACACTGAAGCTTTCTTT	CASSPSRVNTEAFF	TRBV18	TRBJ1-1	.	.
TGTGCCGGATCCCCCGGGACAGTGAACACTGAAGCTTTCTTT	CAGSPGTVNTEAFF	TRBV2	TRBJ1-1	.	TRBD1
TGTGCCAGCAGCCTCAACAGGGGCCCGTTCACCATATATTTT	CASSLNRGPFTIYF	TRBV28	TRBJ1-3	.	TRBD1
TGTGCTAGTGCCCCCTCCCGGACAGAGTCCTACGAGCAGTACTTC	CASAPSRTESYEQYF	TRBV12-5	TRBJ2-7	.	.
TGCGCCAGCAGCTTGACAGACTCTGGAAACACCATATATTTT	CASSLTDSGNTIYF	TRBV5-1	TRBJ1-3	once	.
TGTGCTAGTGGTGCTGGACTAGAAGGGGAGCAGTACTTC	CASGAGLEGEQYF	TRBV12-5	TRBJ2-7	.	TRBD2
TGTGCCAGCAGCAAAATCGGACAGTTTAGCTCTGGAAACACCATATATTTT	CASSKIGQFSSGNTIYF	TRBV21-1	TRBJ1-3	.	.